This TCR beta chain comes out of a study of identical twins. Using its own MiXCR run on the 5' RACE reads, TCRdb lists one record per CDR3 protein. The sample yields roughly 720,000 distinct CDR3 sequences, roughly 18% seen once. This clonotype was seen a few times. Its antigen is still unknown. Study findings and constraints: Sequences that were beta out-of-frame showed weaker excess twin sharing. Instead of following the same donors, the conclusions were based on cross-sectional statistical analysis. Reduced insertions were recorded for abundant cord blood beta clonotypes, with no such pattern in memory repertoires.

The V segment lost 5 bases and the J segment 7 bases; nucleotides outside the gene matches: 15. The CDR3 is 16 amino acids. This sample was also put to use in a study of T cells expressing NK-cell markers. That publication notes: HCMV specificity of the expanded NKG2C+ T cell clones was not established.

The receptor's source is a woman younger than 30 in good health. The sample comprised PBMCs. The J gene is TRBJ1-2, the V gene TRBV12-3 or TRBV12-4, with 8 nucleotides matching TRBD1. CDR3 DNA sequence: TGTGCCAGCAGTCTCAGCCCGACAGGGGCTCGTGGTGGCTACACCTTC. This sequence encodes CASSLSPTGARGGYTF.